What follows is one T cell receptor (beta chain) and its context. No antigen is known for it. This CDR3 contains 14 residues. The V gene's germline CDR1 is GTSNPN and CDR2 SVGIG (reference sequence). J was trimmed by 8 bases and V by 5 bases; bases with no gene match: 10. This entry is derived from a study of T-cell memory formation after mild COVID-19. Across the study: Clusters were largely donor specific. General observations from the study: The appearance of some responding clones in pre-infection memory suggested that cross-reactive memory joined.

TCRdb used MiXCR to reprocess the 5' RACE reads, holding one entry per CDR3 protein. The repertoire holds under 650,000 distinct CDR3 sequences, with more than 15% as singletons. This TCR was recovered from an adult woman who had mild COVID-19 (a few samples of this study predate the infection). Cell type and time point are not known. Input material: PBMCs or a T cell subset sorted from them (not recorded which). This chain links TRBV30 with TRBJ2-4; 9 nucleotides line up with TRBD1. The CDR3 DNA sequence: TGTGCCTGGTCCGCGGGACAGGGTAGAGACATTCAGTACTTC. Its protein is CAWSAGQGRDIQYF. The complete variable domain, with remaining parts taken from reference TRBV30 and TRBJ2-4, reads SQTIHQWPATLVQPVGSPLSLECTVEGTSNPNLYWYRQAAGRGLQLLFYSVGIGQISSEVPQNLSASRPQDRQFILSSKKLLLSDSGFYLCAWSAGQGRDIQYFGAGTRLSVL.